The rows below give T cell receptor beta chains drawn from one sample of a study of long-term antiretroviral therapy in people with HIV. Using immunoSEQ multiplex PCR, the repertoire was profiled, and TCRdb retains in-frame clones only, with some absent. The profile shows roughly 15,000 clones, roughly 88% of them singletons. Sequencing was performed on unsorted PBMCs, taken 2.2 to 2.4 years before starting antiretroviral therapy. The origin of the receptors is a woman in her thirties with HIV. Both conserved end residues are part of each CDR3. The D gene is left open where the match is weak. The size entry is marked missing in some rows and otherwise reads once, few, many or a size class.

clone_size: NA; d_call: NA; v_call: TRBV2; j_call: TRBJ2-2; cdr3_nt: TGTGCCAGCCGACCCCAGGGTGACACCGGGGAGCTGTTTTTT; cdr3_aa: CASRPQGDTGELFF
clone_size: NA; d_call: NA; v_call: TRBV14; j_call: TRBJ2-7; cdr3_nt: TGTGCCAGCAGCCAAGCGAGGGGGGTGTACGGGCAGTACTTC; cdr3_aa: CASSQARGVYGQYF
clone_size: NA; d_call: NA; v_call: TRBV29-1; j_call: TRBJ2-3; cdr3_nt: TGCAGCGTTGGGGGCCACACAGATACGCAGTATTTT; cdr3_aa: CSVGGHTDTQYF
clone_size: NA; d_call: NA; v_call: TRBV4-3; j_call: TRBJ2-5; cdr3_nt: TGCGCCAGCAGCCAAGAAGGCAGGGCGAACCAAGAGACCCAGTACTTC; cdr3_aa: CASSQEGRANQETQYF
clone_size: once; d_call: TRBD2; v_call: TRBV10-3; j_call: TRBJ2-3; cdr3_nt: TGTGCCATCAGTGAGTCGGGAGCGGGGGGGAGCACAGATACGCAGTATTTT; cdr3_aa: CAISESGAGGSTDTQYF
clone_size: NA; d_call: NA; v_call: TRBV25-1; j_call: TRBJ1-6; cdr3_nt: TGTGCCAGCAGTGAATCTCGAGGCTCCTATAATTCACCCCTCCACTTT; cdr3_aa: CASSESRGSYNSPLHF
clone_size: NA; d_call: TRBD1; v_call: TRBV10-3; j_call: TRBJ2-1; cdr3_nt: TGTGCCATCAGGTCACAGGGGTACAATGAGCAGTTCTTC; cdr3_aa: CAIRSQGYNEQFF
clone_size: NA; d_call: TRBD1; v_call: TRBV18; j_call: TRBJ2-2; cdr3_nt: TGTGCCAGCTCACCACCGACAGGGGGCTTGAACACCGGGGAGCTGTTTTTT; cdr3_aa: CASSPPTGGLNTGELFF
clone_size: NA; d_call: NA; v_call: TRBV6-6; j_call: TRBJ2-7; cdr3_nt: TGTGCCAGCAGTCGAACAGACTCCTACGAGCAGTACTTC; cdr3_aa: CASSRTDSYEQYF
clone_size: NA; d_call: NA; v_call: TRBV18; j_call: TRBJ1-1; cdr3_nt: TGTGCCAGCTCACCAAGATGGGAAGGACGGACTGAAGCTTTCTTT; cdr3_aa: CASSPRWEGRTEAFF
clone_size: NA; d_call: TRBD1; v_call: TRBV5-1; j_call: TRBJ2-3; cdr3_nt: TGCGCCAGCAGCTTACTCCCCCCGGGACAGGGGTCAGATACGCAGTATTTT; cdr3_aa: CASSLLPPGQGSDTQYF
clone_size: NA; d_call: TRBD1; v_call: TRBV6-5; j_call: TRBJ1-5; cdr3_nt: TGTGCCAGCAGACGCGACAGGGAGGGGCCCCAGCATTTT; cdr3_aa: CASRRDREGPQHF
clone_size: NA; d_call: NA; v_call: TRBV27; j_call: TRBJ1-1; cdr3_nt: TGTGCCAGCAGTTTATTCCGGCAGACTGAAGCTTTCTTT; cdr3_aa: CASSLFRQTEAFF
clone_size: once; d_call: TRBD2; v_call: TRBV18; j_call: TRBJ2-1; cdr3_nt: TGTGCCAGCTCACCAACGGTAGCGGGGGAAGCTGAGCAGTTCTTC; cdr3_aa: CASSPTVAGEAEQFF
clone_size: NA; d_call: TRBD1; v_call: TRBV7-3; j_call: TRBJ2-1; cdr3_nt: TGTGCCAGCAGCTCAAACAGGGGGCGAATTTCGGGAGTCGGCTACAATGAGCAGTTCTTC; cdr3_aa: CASSSNRGRISGVGYNEQFF
clone_size: NA; d_call: NA; v_call: TRBV5-1; j_call: TRBJ2-2; cdr3_nt: TGCGCCAGCAGCACCACAATGAACACCGGGGAGCTGTTTTTT; cdr3_aa: CASSTTMNTGELFF
clone_size: NA; d_call: TRBD2; v_call: TRBV7-2; j_call: TRBJ2-2; cdr3_nt: TGTGCCAGCCGTCCTCGGGGGGGGCTTACCGGGGAGCTGTTTTTT; cdr3_aa: CASRPRGGLTGELFF
clone_size: NA; d_call: NA; v_call: TRBV6-6; j_call: TRBJ1-2; cdr3_nt: TGTGCCAGCAGTTACTCGGGACGCTTTTACGGCTACACCTTC; cdr3_aa: CASSYSGRFYGYTF
clone_size: NA; d_call: NA; v_call: TRBV5-4; j_call: TRBJ1-2; cdr3_nt: TGTGCCAGCAGCTTGGCCAACAACTATGGCTACACCTTC; cdr3_aa: CASSLANNYGYTF
clone_size: NA; d_call: NA; v_call: TRBV14; j_call: TRBJ2-3; cdr3_nt: TGTGCCAGCAGCCCCCGATGGGGCAGGGGAGTCACAGATACGCAGTATTTT; cdr3_aa: CASSPRWGRGVTDTQYF
clone_size: NA; d_call: NA; v_call: TRBV4-3; j_call: TRBJ1-2; cdr3_nt: TGCGCCAGCAGCCAAGAGTCAGGGTATCGAAACTATGGCTACACCTTC; cdr3_aa: CASSQESGYRNYGYTF
clone_size: NA; d_call: TRBD1; v_call: TRBV19; j_call: TRBJ2-1; cdr3_nt: TGTGCCAGTAGTATCGGGACAGCCGGTTTCGGTGAGCAGTTCTTC; cdr3_aa: CASSIGTAGFGEQFF
clone_size: NA; d_call: NA; v_call: TRBV19; j_call: TRBJ1-1; cdr3_nt: TGTGCCAGTACTATCCGACACGCCCGAGACGCTTTCTTT; cdr3_aa: CASTIRHARDAFF
clone_size: NA; d_call: TRBD1; v_call: TRBV7-9; j_call: TRBJ1-1; cdr3_nt: TGTGCCAGCAGTCTTCCTAAGGGACAGGGGACTGAAGCTTTCTTT; cdr3_aa: CASSLPKGQGTEAFF
clone_size: NA; d_call: TRBD2; v_call: TRBV4-3; j_call: TRBJ2-1; cdr3_nt: TGCGCCAGCAGCCATCGTGGTCGCGGGGGGACTGAGCAGTTCTTC; cdr3_aa: CASSHRGRGGTEQFF
clone_size: NA; d_call: NA; v_call: TRBV7-7; j_call: TRBJ1-6; cdr3_nt: TGTGCTAGCAGCTTTACGGGCGGTCAGGGGAGCTCCTATAATTCACCCCTCCACTTT; cdr3_aa: CASSFTGGQGSSYNSPLHF
clone_size: NA; d_call: NA; v_call: TRBV25-1; j_call: TRBJ1-1; cdr3_nt: TGTGCCAGCACGTTCGACACGAACACTGAAGCTTTCTTT; cdr3_aa: CASTFDTNTEAFF
clone_size: once; d_call: NA; v_call: TRBV19; j_call: TRBJ1-2; cdr3_nt: TGTGCCAGTAGTATAGATCTTTGGGGGACGATTGATGGCTACACCTTC; cdr3_aa: CASSIDLWGTIDGYTF
clone_size: NA; d_call: NA; v_call: TRBV19; j_call: TRBJ2-5; cdr3_nt: TGTGCCAGTAGTAGAGGACTGGGGGCAGTAGCGACCCAGTACTTC; cdr3_aa: CASSRGLGAVATQYF
clone_size: NA; d_call: NA; v_call: TRBV30; j_call: TRBJ2-3; cdr3_nt: TGTGCCTGGACTCGGGGGTATTCAGATACGCAGTATTTT; cdr3_aa: CAWTRGYSDTQYF
clone_size: NA; d_call: NA; v_call: TRBV15; j_call: TRBJ2-7; cdr3_nt: TGTGCCACCAGCAGAGATCTGGTAAGGCAGACGGACTTC; cdr3_aa: CATSRDLVRQTDF
clone_size: NA; d_call: NA; v_call: TRBV7-9; j_call: TRBJ2-7; cdr3_nt: TGTGCCAGCAGCTTAGACTTACCTGGGCAGACCCTAAAGCAGTACTTC; cdr3_aa: CASSLDLPGQTLKQYF
clone_size: NA; d_call: NA; v_call: TRBV2; j_call: TRBJ1-1; cdr3_nt: TGTGCCAGCAGTGGGCTTATGAACACTGAAGCTTTCTTT; cdr3_aa: CASSGLMNTEAFF
clone_size: NA; d_call: NA; v_call: TRBV19; j_call: TRBJ1-5; cdr3_nt: TGTGCCAGTAGTGGGAGGGCCTTATGGACTCAGCCCCAGCATTTT; cdr3_aa: CASSGRALWTQPQHF
clone_size: NA; d_call: TRBD1; v_call: TRBV9; j_call: TRBJ2-7; cdr3_nt: TGTGCCAGCAGCCCCCGGGGGACAGGGGAGTACGAGCAGTACTTC; cdr3_aa: CASSPRGTGEYEQYF